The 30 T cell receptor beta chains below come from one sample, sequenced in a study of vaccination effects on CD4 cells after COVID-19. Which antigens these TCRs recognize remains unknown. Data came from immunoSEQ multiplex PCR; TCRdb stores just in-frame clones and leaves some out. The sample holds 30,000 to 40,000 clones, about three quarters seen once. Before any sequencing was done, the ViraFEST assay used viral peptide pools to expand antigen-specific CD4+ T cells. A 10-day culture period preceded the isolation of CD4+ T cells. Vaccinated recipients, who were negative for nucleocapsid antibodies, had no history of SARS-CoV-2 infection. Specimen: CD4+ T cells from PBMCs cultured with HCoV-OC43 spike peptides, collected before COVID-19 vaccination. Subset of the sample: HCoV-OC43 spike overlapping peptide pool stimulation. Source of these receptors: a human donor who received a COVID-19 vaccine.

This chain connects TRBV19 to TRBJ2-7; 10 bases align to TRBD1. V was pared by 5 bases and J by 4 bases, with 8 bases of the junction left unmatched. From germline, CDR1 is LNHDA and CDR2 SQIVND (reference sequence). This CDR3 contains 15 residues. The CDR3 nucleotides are TGTGCCAGTAGTCTCCCGGGACAGGGGACGTACGAGCAGTACTTC. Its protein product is CASSLPGQGTYEQYF.

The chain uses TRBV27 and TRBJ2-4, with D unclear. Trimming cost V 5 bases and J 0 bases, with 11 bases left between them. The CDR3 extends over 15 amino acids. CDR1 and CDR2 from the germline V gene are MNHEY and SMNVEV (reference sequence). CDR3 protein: CASSISTGAKNIQYF. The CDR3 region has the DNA TGTGCCAGCAGTATTTCGACTGGAGCCAAAAACATTCAGTACTTC.

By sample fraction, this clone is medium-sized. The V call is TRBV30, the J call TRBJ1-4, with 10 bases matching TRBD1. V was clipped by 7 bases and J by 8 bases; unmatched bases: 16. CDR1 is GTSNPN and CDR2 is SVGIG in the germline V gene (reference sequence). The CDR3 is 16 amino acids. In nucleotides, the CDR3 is TGTGCCTCACGTGAATCGACAGGGGGCTGGGGAGAAAAACTGTTTTTT. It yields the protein CASRESTGGWGEKLFF. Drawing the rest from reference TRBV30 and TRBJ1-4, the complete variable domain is SQTIHQWPATLVQPVGSPLSLECTVEGTSNPNLYWYRQAAGRGLQLLFYSVGIGQISSEVPQNLSASRPQDRQFILSSKKLLLSDSGFYLCASRESTGGWGEKLFFGSGTQLSVL.

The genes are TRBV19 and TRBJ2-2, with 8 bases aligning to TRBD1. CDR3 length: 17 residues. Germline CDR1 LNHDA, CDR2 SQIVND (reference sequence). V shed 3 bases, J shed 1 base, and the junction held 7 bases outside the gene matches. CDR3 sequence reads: CASSILGGTGNTGELFF. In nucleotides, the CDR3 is TGTGCCAGTAGTATCTTGGGCGGGACAGGGAACACCGGGGAGCTGTTTTTT.

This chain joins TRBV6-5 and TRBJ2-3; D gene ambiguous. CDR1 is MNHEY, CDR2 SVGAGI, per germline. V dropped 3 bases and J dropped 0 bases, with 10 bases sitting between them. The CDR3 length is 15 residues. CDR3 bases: TGTGCCAGCAGTTATACGACGGTTAGCACAGATACGCAGTATTTT. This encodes CASSYTTVSTDTQYF.

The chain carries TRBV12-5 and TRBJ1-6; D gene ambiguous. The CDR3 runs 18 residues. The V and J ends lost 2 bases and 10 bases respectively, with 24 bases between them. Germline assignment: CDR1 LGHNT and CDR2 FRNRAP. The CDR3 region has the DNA TGTGCTAGTGGTTTGTTACAAATTCCGGACTTATCCGTATCACCCCTCCACTTT. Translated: CASGLLQIPDLSVSPLHF. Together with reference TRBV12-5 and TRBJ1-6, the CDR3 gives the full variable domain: DARVTQTPRHKVTEMGQEVTMRCQPILGHNTVFWYRQTMMQGLELLAYFRNRAPLDDSGMPKDRFSAEMPDATLATLKIQPSEPRDSAVYFCASGLLQIPDLSVSPLHFGNGTRLTVT.

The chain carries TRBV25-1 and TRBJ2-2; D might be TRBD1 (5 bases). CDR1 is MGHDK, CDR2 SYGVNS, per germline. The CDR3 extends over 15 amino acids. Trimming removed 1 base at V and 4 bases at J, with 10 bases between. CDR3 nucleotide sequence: TGTGCCAGCAGTGAATGGGGCAGATCCACCGGGGAGCTGTTTTTT. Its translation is CASSEWGRSTGELFF.

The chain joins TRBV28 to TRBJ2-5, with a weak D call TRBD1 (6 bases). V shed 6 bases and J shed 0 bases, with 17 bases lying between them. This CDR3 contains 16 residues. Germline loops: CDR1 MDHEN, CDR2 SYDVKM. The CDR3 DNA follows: TGTGCCAGCAGCCCAGTTCTCGACAGGTACCAAGAGACCCAGTACTTC. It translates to CASSPVLDRYQETQYF.

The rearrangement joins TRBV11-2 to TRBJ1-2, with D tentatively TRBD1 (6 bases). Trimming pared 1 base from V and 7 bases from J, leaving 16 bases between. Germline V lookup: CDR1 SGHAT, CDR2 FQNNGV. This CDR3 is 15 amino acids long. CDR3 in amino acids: CASSLAGGRKSGYTF. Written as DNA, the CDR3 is TGTGCCAGCAGCTTAGCGGGGGGGCGGAAAAGTGGCTACACCTTC. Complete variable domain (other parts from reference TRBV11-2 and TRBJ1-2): EAGVAQSPRYKIIEKRQSVAFWCNPISGHATLYWYQQILGQGPKLLIQFQNNGVVDDSQLPKDRFSAERLKGVDSTLKIQPAKLEDSAVYLCASSLAGGRKSGYTFGSGTRLTVV.

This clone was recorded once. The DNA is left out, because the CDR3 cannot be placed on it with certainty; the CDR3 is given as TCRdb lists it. The CDR3 sequence: CASSQVGPGTEAFF. This sequence joins TRBV4-2 and TRBJ1-1. Including both end residues, the CDR3 is 14 amino acids long. Germline CDR1 is LGHNA and CDR2 is YNFKEQ.

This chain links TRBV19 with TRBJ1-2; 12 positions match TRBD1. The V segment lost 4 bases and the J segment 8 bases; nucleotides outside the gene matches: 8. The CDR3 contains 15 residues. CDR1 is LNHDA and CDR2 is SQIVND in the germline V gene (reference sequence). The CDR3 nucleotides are TGTGCCAGTAGTACTTCCGGGACAGGGGGCTACGGCTACACCTTC. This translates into CASSTSGTGGYGYTF.

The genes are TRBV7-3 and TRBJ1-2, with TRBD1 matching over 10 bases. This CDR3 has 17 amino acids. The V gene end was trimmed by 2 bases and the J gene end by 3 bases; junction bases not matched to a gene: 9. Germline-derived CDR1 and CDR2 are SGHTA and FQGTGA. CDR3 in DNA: TGTGCCAGCAGCTTACGGCGATTAGGACAGGGGGACTATGGCTACACCTTC. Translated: CASSLRRLGQGDYGYTF.

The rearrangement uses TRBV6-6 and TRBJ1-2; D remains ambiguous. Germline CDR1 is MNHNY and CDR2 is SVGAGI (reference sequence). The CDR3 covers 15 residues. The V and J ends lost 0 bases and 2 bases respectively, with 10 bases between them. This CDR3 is CASSYSGGENYGYTF. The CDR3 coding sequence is TGTGCCAGCAGTTACTCGGGAGGCGAAAACTATGGCTACACCTTC.

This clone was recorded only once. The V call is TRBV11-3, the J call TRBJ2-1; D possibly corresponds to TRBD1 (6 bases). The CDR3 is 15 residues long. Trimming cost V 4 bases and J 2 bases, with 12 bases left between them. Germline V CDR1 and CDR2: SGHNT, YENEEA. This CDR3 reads CASSWGHQAYNEQFF. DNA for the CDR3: TGTGCCAGCAGCTGGGGGCACCAGGCCTACAATGAGCAGTTCTTC.

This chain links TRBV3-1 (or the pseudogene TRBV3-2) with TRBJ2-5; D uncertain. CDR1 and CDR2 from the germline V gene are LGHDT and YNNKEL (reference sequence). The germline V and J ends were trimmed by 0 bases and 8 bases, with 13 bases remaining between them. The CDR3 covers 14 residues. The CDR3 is CASSQDSSSRTQYF. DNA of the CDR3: TGTGCCAGCAGCCAAGATTCGAGTAGTCGTACCCAGTACTTC.

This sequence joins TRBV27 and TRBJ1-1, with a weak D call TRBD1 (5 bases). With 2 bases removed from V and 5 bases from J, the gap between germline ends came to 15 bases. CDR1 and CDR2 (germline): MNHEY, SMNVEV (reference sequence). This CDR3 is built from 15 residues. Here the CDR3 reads CASSLTSAGGTEAFF. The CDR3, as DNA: TGTGCCAGCAGTTTAACCTCCGCGGGGGGTACTGAAGCTTTCTTT.

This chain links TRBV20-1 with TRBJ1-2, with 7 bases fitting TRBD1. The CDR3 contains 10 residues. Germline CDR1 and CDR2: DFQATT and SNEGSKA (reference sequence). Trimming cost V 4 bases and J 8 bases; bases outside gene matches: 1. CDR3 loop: CSATGQGYTF. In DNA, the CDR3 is TGCAGTGCTACGGGACAGGGCTACACCTTC.

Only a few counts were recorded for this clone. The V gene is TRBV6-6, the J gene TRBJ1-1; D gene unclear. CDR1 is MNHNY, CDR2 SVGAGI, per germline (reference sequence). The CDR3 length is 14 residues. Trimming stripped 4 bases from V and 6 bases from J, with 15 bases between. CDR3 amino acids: CASSSTSENPEAFF. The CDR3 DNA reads TGTGCCAGCAGTTCGACAAGTGAAAACCCTGAAGCTTTCTTT.

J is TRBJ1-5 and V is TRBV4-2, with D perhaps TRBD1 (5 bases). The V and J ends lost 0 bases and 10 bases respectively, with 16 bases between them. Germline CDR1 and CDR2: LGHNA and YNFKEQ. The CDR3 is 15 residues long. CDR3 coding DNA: TGTGCCAGCAGCCAAGATAGTGGGGCCGCGCGACCCCAGCATTTT. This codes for CASSQDSGAARPQHF.

The CDR3 sequence: CASSLSGRSNYGYTF. CDR3 DNA sequence: TGCGCCAGCAGCCTCTCCGGTCGGAGTAACTATGGCTACACCTTC. This chain links TRBV4-3 with TRBJ1-2; unclear D gene. Trimming stripped 4 bases from V and 1 base from J, with 13 bases between. The germline gives CDR1 LGHNA, CDR2 YSLEER. CDR3 length: 15 amino acids.

The CDR3 region is CASSLVGLGGLTYEQYF. The DNA of the CDR3 is TGTGCCAGCAGCTTAGTAGGTCTCGGGGGACTAACCTACGAGCAGTACTTC. The rearrangement joins TRBV7-8 to TRBJ2-7; 7 positions agree with TRBD2. The V gene's germline CDR1 is SGHVS and CDR2 FQNEAQ. V shed 1 base, J shed 2 bases, and the junction held 11 bases outside the gene matches. This CDR3 contains 17 residues.

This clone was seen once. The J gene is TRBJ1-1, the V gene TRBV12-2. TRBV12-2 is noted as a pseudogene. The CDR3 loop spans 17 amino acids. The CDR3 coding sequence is TGTGCAAGTCGCTTGGGATTTTGGGGACGGAAGAACACTGAAGCTTTCTTT. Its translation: CASRLGFWGRKNTEAFF.

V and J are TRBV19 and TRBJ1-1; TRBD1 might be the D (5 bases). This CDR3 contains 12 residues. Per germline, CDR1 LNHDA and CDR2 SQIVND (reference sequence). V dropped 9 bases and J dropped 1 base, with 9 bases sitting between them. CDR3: CASKTANTEAFF. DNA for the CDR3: TGTGCCAGCAAGACAGCGAACACTGAAGCTTTCTTT.

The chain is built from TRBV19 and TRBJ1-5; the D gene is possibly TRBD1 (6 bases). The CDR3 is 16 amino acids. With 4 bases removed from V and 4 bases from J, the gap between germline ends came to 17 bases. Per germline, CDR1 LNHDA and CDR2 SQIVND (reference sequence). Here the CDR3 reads CASSTTWGPGNQPQHF. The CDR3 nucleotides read TGTGCCAGTAGTACGACCTGGGGGCCCGGAAATCAGCCCCAGCATTTT. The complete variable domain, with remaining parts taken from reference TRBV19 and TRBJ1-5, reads DGGITQSPKYLFRKEGQNVTLSCEQNLNHDAMYWYRQDPGQGLRLIYYSQIVNDFQKGDIAEGYSVSREKKESFPLTVTSAQKNPTAFYLCASSTTWGPGNQPQHFGDGTRLSIL.

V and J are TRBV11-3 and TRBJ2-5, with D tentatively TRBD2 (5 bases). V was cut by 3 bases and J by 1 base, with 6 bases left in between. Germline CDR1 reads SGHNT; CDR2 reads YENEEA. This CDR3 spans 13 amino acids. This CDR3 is CASSLGSQETQYF. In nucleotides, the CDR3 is TGTGCCAGCAGCTTGGGGAGCCAAGAGACCCAGTACTTC.

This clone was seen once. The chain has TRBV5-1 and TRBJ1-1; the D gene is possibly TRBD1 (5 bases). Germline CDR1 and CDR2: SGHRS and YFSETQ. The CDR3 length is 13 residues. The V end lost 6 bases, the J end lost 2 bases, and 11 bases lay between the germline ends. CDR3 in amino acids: CASMKGSNTEAFF. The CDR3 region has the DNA TGCGCCAGCATGAAGGGGAGCAACACTGAAGCTTTCTTT.

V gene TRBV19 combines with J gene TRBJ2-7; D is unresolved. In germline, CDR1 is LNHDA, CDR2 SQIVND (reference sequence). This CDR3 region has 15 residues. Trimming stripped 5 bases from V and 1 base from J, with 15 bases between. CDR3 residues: CASSPGRGGSYEQYF. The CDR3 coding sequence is TGTGCCAGTAGTCCGGGCAGAGGCGGTTCCTACGAGCAGTACTTC. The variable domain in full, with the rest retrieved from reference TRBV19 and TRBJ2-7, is DGGITQSPKYLFRKEGQNVTLSCEQNLNHDAMYWYRQDPGQGLRLIYYSQIVNDFQKGDIAEGYSVSREKKESFPLTVTSAQKNPTAFYLCASSPGRGGSYEQYFGPGTRLTVT.

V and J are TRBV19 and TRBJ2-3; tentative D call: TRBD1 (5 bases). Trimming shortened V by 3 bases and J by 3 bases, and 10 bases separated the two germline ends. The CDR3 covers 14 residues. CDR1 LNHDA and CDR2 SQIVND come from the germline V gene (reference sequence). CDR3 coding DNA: TGTGCCAGTAGTATCGGTGGGGCAACAGATACGCAGTATTTT. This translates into CASSIGGATDTQYF.

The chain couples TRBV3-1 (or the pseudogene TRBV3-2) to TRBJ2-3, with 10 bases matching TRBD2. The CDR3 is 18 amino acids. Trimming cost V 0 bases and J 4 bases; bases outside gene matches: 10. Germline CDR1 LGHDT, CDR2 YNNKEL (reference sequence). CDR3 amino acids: CASSQEGLAGVRADTQYF. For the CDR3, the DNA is TGTGCCAGCAGCCAAGAGGGGCTAGCGGGAGTCCGGGCAGATACGCAGTATTTT.

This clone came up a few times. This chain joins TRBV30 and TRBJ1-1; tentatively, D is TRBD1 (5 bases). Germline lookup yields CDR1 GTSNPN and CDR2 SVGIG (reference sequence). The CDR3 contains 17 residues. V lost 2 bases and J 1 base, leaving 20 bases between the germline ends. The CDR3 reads CAWSPTSGTRTNTEAFF. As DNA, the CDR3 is TGTGCCTGGAGTCCAACCTCAGGGACTCGGACGAACACTGAAGCTTTCTTT. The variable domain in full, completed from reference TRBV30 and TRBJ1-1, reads SQTIHQWPATLVQPVGSPLSLECTVEGTSNPNLYWYRQAAGRGLQLLFYSVGIGQISSEVPQNLSASRPQDRQFILSSKKLLLSDSGFYLCAWSPTSGTRTNTEAFFGQGTRLTVV.